This TCR beta chain was sequenced for a study of beta chain features in type 1 diabetes. Study results and limitations: All four CD4+ subsets of Type 1 diabetes patients contained TCRB CDR3s that were moderately but significantly shorter. cDNA-based reads could over-represent cells with high TCR expression.

This CDR3 region has 13 residues. V lost 1 base to trimming and J lost 3 bases; unmatched junction nucleotides: 0. From germline, CDR1 is SGHNT and CDR2 YYREEE (reference sequence). On this clone itself: Its antigen remains unknown.

Expressed TCRB transcripts were sequenced because the entire RNA isolate underwent reverse transcription. Assay: immunoSEQ multiplex PCR; the TCRdb copy retains only in-frame clones and omits some. The sample lists about 160,000 clones, 7.5% to 9.5% occurring once. Staining for CD45RO/CCR7/CD25/CD127/CD95/CD27 allowed sorting of CD4+ naive, central memory, regulatory and stem cell-like memory cells. The rearrangement links TRBV5-4 to TRBJ2-7; 8 nucleotides agree with TRBD2. Sequencing was carried out using central memory CD4+ T cells from blood. This clonotype was obtained from a woman aged 18-29 years with type 1 diabetes. CDR3 DNA: TGTGCCAGCAGCTTGCGGGGGGGCTACGAGCAGTACTTC. This sequence encodes CASSLRGGYEQYF.